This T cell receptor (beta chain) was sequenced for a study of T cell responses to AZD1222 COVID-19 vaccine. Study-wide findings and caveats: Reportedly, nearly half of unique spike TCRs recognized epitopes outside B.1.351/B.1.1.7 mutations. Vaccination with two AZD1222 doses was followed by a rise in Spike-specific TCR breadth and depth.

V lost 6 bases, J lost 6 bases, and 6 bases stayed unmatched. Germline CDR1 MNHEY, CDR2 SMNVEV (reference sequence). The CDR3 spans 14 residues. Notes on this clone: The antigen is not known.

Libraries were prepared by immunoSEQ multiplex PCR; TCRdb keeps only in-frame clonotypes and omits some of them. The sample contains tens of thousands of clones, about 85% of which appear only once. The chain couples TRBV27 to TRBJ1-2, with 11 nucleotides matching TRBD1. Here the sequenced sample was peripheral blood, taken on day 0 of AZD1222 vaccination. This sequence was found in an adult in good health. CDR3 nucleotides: TGTGCCAGCAGCCTCGGGACAGGGGGAAATGGCTACACCTTC. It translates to CASSLGTGGNGYTF.